Included here is one TCR beta chain sequence, with context. Its antigen is not known. The germline V gene has CDR1 SGDLS and CDR2 YYNGEE. This CDR3 contains 15 residues. Trimming cost V 4 bases and J 1 base, with 14 bases left between them. This sample is part of a study of CD8+CD57+ T cells in acquired aplastic anemia. Study observations and caveats: Patients and controls shared 25 to 35 CD8+ CDR3 sequences, which appeared highly expressed in patients and within their immunodominant clones.

Genomic DNA was employed as the template in profiling TCR beta VDJ and CDR3. MiXCR, run by TCRdb on the reads, gives a single entry per CDR3 protein. The sample shows some 240,000 distinct CDR3 sequences, 30% to 35% of them seen only once. This chain links TRBV9 with TRBJ1-2; tentative D call: TRBD1 (6 bases). The receptor was isolated from a human donor in good health, serving as a control. Source material: sorted CD4+, CD8+, or CD8+CD57+ T cells (not recorded which) from PBMCs. For the CDR3, the DNA is TGTGCCAGCAGCCCCTCCCAGGGGATTAACTATGGCTACACCTTC. Encoded protein: CASSPSQGINYGYTF. The variable domain in full, with the rest retrieved from reference TRBV9 and TRBJ1-2, is DSGVTQTPKHLITATGQRVTLRCSPRSGDLSVYWYQQSLDQGLQFLIQYYNGEERAKGNILERFSAQQFPDLHSELNLSSLELGDSALYFCASSPSQGINYGYTFGSGTRLTVV.